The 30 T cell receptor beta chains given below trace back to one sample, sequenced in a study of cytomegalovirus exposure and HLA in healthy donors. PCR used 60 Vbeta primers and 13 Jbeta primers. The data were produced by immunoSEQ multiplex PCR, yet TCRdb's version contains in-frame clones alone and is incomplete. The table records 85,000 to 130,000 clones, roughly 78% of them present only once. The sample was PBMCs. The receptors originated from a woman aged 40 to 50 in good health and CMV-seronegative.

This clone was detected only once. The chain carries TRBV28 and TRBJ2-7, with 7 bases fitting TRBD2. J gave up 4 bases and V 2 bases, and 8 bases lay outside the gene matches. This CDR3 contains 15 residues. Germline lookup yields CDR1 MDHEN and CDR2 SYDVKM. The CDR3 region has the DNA TGTGCCAGCAGTTTAAGCGGGACTGAGGGGTACGAGCAGTACTTC. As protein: CASSLSGTEGYEQYF.

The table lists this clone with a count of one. CDR3 nucleotide sequence: TGCGCCAGCAGCCAAGGCCTCGGTGGGGCCTATAGCAATCAGCCCCAGCATTTT. It yields the protein CASSQGLGGAYSNQPQHF. The chain combines TRBV4-3 with TRBJ1-5; tentatively, D is TRBD1 (5 bases). The CDR3 contains 18 residues. Trimming took 1 base from V and 0 from J, leaving 16 bases between them. Germline loops: CDR1 LGHNA, CDR2 YSLEER.

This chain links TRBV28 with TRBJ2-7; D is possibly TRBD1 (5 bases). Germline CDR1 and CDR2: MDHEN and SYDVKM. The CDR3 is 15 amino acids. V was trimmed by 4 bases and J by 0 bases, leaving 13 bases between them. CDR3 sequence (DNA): TGTGCCAGCAGTTCAGGGATCCAGGGCTCCTACGAGCAGTACTTC. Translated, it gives CASSSGIQGSYEQYF.

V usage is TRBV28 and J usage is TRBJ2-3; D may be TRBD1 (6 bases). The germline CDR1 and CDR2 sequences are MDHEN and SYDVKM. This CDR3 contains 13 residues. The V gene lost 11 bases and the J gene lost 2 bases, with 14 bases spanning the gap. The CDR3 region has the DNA TGTGCCTGGAACAGGGTTCCCACAGATACGCAGTATTTT. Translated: CAWNRVPTDTQYF.

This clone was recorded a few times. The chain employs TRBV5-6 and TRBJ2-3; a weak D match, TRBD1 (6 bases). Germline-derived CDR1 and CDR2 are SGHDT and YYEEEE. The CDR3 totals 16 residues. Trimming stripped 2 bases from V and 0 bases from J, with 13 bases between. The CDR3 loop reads CASSLRGSGSTDTQYF. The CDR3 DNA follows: TGTGCCAGCAGCTTAAGGGGGAGTGGAAGCACAGATACGCAGTATTTT. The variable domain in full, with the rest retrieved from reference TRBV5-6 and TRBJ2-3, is DAGVTQSPTHLIKTRGQQVTLRCSPKSGHDTVSWYQQALGQGPQFIFQYYEEEERQRGNFPDRFSGHQFPNYSSELNVNALLLGDSALYLCASSLRGSGSTDTQYFGPGTRLTVL.

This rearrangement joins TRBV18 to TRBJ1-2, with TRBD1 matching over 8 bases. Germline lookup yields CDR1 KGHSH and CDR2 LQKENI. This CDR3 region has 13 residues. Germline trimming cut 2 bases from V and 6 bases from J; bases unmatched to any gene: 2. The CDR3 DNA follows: TGTGCCAGCTCACCAGAGACAGGGGATGGCTACACCTTC. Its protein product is CASSPETGDGYTF.

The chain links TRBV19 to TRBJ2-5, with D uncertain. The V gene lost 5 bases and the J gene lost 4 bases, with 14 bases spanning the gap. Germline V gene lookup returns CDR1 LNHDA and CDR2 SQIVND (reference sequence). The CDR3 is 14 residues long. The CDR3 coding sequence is TGTGCCAGTAGTTGGAGCCGTCTGGGAGAGACCCAGTACTTC. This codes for CASSWSRLGETQYF.

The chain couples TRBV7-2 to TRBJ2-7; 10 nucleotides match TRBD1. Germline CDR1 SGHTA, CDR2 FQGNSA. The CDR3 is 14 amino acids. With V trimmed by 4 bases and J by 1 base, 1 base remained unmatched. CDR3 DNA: TGTGCCAGCAGCTGGACAGGGGGTTCCTACGAGCAGTACTTC. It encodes CASSWTGGSYEQYF.

The CDR3 loop reads CASSILGQGAYGYTF. The CDR3, as DNA: TGTGCCAGCAGCATCCTCGGACAGGGCGCCTATGGCTACACCTTC. The V gene is TRBV5-6, the J gene TRBJ1-2; the match to TRBD1 covers 8 bases. V lost 4 bases and J lost 4; bases outside the gene matches: 9. Germline V CDR1 and CDR2: SGHDT, YYEEEE. The CDR3 is 15 amino acids. Full variable domain (missing parts from reference TRBV5-6 and TRBJ1-2): DAGVTQSPTHLIKTRGQQVTLRCSPKSGHDTVSWYQQALGQGPQFIFQYYEEEERQRGNFPDRFSGHQFPNYSSELNVNALLLGDSALYLCASSILGQGAYGYTFGSGTRLTVV.

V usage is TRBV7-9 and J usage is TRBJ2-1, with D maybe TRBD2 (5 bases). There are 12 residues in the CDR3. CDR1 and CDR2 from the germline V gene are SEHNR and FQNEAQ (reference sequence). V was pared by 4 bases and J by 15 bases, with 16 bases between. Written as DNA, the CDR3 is TGTGCCAGCAGCTCGGACTCTTTTACTGCGTTCTTC. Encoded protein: CASSSDSFTAFF.

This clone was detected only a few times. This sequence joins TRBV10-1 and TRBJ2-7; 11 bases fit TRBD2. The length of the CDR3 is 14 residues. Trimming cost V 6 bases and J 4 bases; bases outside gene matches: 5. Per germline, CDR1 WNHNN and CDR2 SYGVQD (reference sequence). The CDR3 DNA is TGCGCCAGCAGGAGACTAGCGGGATCTTACGAGCAGTACTTC. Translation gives CASRRLAGSYEQYF.

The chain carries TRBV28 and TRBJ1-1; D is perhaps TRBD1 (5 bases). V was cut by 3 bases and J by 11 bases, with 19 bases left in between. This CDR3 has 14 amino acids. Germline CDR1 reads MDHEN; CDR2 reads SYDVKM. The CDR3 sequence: CASSFQGSIKWAFF. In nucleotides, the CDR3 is TGTGCCAGCAGTTTTCAGGGTAGCATCAAATGGGCTTTCTTT.

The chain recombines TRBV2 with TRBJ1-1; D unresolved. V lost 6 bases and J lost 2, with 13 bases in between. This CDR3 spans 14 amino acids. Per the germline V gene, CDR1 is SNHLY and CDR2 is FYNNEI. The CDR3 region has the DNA TGTGCCAGCAGCCTCACAGAACTCAACACTGAAGCTTTCTTT. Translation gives CASSLTELNTEAFF. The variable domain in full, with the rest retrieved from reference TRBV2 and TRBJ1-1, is EPEVTQTPSHQVTQMGQEVILRCVPISNHLYFYWYRQILGQKVEFLVSFYNNEISEKSEIFDDQFSVERPDGSNFTLKIRSTKLEDSAMYFCASSLTELNTEAFFGQGTRLTVV.

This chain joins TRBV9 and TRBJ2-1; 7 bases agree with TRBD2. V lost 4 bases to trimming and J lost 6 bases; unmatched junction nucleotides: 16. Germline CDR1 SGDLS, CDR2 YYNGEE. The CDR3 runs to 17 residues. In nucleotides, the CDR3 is TGTGCCAGCAGCCCCGGGGGAGGGCCCCAAAGAATCAATGAGCAGTTCTTC. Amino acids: CASSPGGGPQRINEQFF.

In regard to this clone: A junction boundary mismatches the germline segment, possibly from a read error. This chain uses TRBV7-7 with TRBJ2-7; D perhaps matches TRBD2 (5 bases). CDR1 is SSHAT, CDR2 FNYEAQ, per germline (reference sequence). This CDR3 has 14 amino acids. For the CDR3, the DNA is TGTGCTAGCAGCTTAGCTACGGGGTCCTACGAGCAGTACTTC. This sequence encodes CASSLATGSYEQYF.

CDR3 nucleotides: TGTGCCAGCAGCTCACCCCTAGCGGGAGGGGGAGATACGCAGTATTTT. Protein product: CASSSPLAGGGDTQYF. This chain links TRBV9 with TRBJ2-3, with 12 bases matching TRBD2. Germline V gene data show CDR1 as SGDLS and CDR2 as YYNGEE. V dropped 4 bases and J dropped 5; count of bases not matched to a gene: 8. The CDR3 spans 16 residues. Full variable domain (missing parts from reference TRBV9 and TRBJ2-3): DSGVTQTPKHLITATGQRVTLRCSPRSGDLSVYWYQQSLDQGLQFLIQYYNGEERAKGNILERFSAQQFPDLHSELNLSSLELGDSALYFCASSSPLAGGGDTQYFGPGTRLTVL.

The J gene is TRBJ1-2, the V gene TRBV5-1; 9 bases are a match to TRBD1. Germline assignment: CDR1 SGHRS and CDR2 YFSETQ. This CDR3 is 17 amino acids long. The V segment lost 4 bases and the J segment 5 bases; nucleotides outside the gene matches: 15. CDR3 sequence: CASSTGQGKVDGYGYTF. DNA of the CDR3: TGCGCCAGCAGCACGGGACAGGGTAAGGTCGATGGATATGGCTACACCTTC. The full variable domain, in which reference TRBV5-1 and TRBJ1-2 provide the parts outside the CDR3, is KAGVTQTPRYLIKTRGQQVTLSCSPISGHRSVSWYQQTPGQGLQFLFEYFSETQRNKGNFPGRFSGRQFSNSRSEMNVSTLELGDSALYLCASSTGQGKVDGYGYTFGSGTRLTVV.

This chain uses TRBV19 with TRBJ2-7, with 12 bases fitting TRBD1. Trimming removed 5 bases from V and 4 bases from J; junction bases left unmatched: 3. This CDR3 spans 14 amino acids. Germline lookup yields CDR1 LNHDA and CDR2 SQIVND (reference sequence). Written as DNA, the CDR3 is TGTGCCAGTAGTCCGGGACAGGGGGCGTACGAGCAGTACTTC. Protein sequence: CASSPGQGAYEQYF.

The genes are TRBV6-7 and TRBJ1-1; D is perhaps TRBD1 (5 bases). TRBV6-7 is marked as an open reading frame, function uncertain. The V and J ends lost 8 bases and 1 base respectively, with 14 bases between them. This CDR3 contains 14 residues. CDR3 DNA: TGTGCCAGCGAGAAACGGGGGGGGAACACTGAAGCTTTCTTT. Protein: CASEKRGGNTEAFF.

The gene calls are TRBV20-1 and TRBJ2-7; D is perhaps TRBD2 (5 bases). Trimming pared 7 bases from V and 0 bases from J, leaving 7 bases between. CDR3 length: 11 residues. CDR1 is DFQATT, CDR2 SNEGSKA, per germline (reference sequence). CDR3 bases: TGCAGTGGGACTCGCTCCTACGAGCAGTACTTC. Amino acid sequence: CSGTRSYEQYF.

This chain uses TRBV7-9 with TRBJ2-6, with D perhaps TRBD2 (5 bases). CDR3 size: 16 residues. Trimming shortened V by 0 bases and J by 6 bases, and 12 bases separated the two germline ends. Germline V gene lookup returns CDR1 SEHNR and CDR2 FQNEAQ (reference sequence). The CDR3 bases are TGTGCCAGCAGCTTAGCCGAGGGTGCTAAGGCCAACGTCCTGACTTTC. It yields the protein CASSLAEGAKANVLTF.

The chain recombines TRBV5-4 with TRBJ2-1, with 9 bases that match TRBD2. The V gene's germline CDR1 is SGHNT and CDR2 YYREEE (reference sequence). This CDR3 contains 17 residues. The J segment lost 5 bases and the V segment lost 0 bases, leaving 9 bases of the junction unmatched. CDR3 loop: CASSLALLAGQHNEQFF. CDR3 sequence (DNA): TGTGCCAGCAGCTTGGCGCTTCTAGCGGGACAACACAATGAGCAGTTCTTC.

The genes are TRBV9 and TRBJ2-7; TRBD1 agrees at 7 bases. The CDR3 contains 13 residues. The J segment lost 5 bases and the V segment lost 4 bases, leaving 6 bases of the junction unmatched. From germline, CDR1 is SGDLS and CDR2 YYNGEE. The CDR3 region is CASSSWDRNEQYF. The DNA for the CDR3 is TGTGCCAGCAGCTCCTGGGACAGAAACGAGCAGTACTTC. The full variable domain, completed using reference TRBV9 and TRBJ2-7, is DSGVTQTPKHLITATGQRVTLRCSPRSGDLSVYWYQQSLDQGLQFLIQYYNGEERAKGNILERFSAQQFPDLHSELNLSSLELGDSALYFCASSSWDRNEQYFGPGTRLTVT.

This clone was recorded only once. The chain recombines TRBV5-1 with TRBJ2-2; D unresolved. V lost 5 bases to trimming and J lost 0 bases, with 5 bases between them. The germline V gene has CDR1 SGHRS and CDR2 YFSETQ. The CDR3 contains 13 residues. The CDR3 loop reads CASRSANTGELFF. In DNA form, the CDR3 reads TGCGCCAGCAGGAGTGCGAACACCGGGGAGCTGTTTTTT.

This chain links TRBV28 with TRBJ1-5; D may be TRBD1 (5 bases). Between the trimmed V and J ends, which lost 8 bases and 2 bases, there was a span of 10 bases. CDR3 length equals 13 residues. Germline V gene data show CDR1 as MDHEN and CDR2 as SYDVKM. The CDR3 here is CASAGTRNQPQHF. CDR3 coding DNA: TGTGCCAGCGCCGGGACTCGCAATCAGCCCCAGCATTTT.

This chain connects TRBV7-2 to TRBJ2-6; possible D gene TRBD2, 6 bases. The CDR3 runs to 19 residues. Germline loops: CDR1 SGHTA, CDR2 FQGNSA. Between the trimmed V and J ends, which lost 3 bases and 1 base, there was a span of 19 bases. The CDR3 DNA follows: TGTGCCAGCAGCTTTTTCCCCCTCGGGAGTAGGTCTGGGGCCAACGTCCTGACTTTC. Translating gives CASSFFPLGSRSGANVLTF.

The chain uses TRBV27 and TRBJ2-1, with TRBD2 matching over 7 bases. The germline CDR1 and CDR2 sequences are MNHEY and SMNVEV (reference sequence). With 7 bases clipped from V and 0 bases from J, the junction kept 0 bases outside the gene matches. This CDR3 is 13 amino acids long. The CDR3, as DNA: TGTGCCAGCAAGCGGGACTCCTACAATGAGCAGTTCTTC. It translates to CASKRDSYNEQFF.

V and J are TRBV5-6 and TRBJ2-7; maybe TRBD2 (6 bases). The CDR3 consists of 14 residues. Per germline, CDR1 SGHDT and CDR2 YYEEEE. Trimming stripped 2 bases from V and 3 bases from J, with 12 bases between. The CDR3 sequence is CASSFGRNVYEQYF. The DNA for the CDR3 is TGTGCCAGCAGCTTTGGGAGGAATGTCTACGAGCAGTACTTC.

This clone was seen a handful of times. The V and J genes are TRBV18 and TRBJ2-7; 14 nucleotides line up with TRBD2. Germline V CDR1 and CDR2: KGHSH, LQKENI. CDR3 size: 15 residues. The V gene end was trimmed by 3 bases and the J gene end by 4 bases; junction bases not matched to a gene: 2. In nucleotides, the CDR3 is TGTGCCAGCTCACCTGGGACTAGCGGGAGATACGAGCAGTACTTC. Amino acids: CASSPGTSGRYEQYF.

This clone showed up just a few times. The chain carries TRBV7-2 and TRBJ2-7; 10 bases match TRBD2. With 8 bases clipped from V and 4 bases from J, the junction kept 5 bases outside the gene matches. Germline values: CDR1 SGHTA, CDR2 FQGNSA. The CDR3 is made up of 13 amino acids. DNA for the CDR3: TGTGCCAGCGGTAGGACTAGCGGATACGAGCAGTACTTC. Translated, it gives CASGRTSGYEQYF.